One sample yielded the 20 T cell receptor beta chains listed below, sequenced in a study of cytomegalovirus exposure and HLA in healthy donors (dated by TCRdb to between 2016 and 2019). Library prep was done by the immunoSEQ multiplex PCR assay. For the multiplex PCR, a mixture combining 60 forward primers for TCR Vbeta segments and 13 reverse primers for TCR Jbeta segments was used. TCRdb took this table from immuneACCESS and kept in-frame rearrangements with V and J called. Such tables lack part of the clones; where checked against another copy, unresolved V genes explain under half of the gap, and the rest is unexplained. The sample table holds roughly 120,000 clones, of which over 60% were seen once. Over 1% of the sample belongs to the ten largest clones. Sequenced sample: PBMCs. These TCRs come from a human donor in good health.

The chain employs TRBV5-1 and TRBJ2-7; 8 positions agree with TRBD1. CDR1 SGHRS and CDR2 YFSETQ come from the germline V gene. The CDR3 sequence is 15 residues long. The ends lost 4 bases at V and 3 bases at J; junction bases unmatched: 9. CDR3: CASSDSGQALYEQYF. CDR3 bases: TGCGCCAGCAGCGATTCGGGACAGGCCCTCTACGAGCAGTACTTC.

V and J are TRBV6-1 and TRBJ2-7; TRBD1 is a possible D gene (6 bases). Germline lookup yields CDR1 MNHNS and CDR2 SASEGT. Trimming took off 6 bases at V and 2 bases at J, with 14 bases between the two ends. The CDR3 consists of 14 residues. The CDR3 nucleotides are TGTGCCAGCAGGACCACAGGGCGCCCCTACGAGCAGTACTTC. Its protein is CASRTTGRPYEQYF.

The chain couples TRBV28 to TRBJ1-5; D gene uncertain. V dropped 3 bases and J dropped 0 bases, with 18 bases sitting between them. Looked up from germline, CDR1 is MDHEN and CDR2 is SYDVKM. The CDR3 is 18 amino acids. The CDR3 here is CASSFKAAAALSNQPQHF. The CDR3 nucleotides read TGTGCCAGCAGTTTTAAGGCAGCGGCGGCTCTTAGCAATCAGCCCCAGCATTTT.

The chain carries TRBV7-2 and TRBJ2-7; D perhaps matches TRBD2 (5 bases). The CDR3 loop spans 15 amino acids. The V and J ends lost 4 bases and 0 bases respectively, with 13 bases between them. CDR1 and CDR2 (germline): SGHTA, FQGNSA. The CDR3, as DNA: TGTGCCAGCAGCTGGGCCGGCGGGCTCTCCTACGAGCAGTACTTC. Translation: CASSWAGGLSYEQYF. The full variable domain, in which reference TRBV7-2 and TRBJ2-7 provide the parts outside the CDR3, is GAGVSQSPSNKVTEKGKDVELRCDPISGHTALYWYRQSLGQGLEFLIYFQGNSAPDKSGLPSDRFSAERTGGSVSTLTIQRTQQEDSAVYLCASSWAGGLSYEQYFGPGTRLTVT.

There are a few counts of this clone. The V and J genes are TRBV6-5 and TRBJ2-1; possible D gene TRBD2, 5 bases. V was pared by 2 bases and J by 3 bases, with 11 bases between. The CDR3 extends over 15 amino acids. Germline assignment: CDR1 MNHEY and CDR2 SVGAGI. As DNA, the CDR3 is TGTGCCAGCAGTTACGCAGCCGGGGTCTACAATGAGCAGTTCTTC. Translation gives CASSYAAGVYNEQFF.

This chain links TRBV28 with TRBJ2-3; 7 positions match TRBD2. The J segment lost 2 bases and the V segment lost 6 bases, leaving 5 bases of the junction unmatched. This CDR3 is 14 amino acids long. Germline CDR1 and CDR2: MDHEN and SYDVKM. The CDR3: CASSPGTNTDTQYF. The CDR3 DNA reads TGTGCCAGCAGCCCGGGGACTAACACAGATACGCAGTATTTT.

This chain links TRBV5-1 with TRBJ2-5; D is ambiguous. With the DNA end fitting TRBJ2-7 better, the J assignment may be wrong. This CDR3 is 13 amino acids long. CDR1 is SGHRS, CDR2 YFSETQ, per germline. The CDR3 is CASSHEALYEQYF. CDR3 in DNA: TGCGCCAGCAGCCACGAGGCTCTCTACGAGCAGTACTTC.

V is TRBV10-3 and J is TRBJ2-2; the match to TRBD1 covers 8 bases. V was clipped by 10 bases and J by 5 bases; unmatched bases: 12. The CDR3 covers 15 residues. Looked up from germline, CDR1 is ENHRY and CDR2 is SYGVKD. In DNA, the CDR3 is TGTGCCACGAGGGACAGGACTAAAGGGACCGGGGAGCTGTTTTTT. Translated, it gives CATRDRTKGTGELFF.

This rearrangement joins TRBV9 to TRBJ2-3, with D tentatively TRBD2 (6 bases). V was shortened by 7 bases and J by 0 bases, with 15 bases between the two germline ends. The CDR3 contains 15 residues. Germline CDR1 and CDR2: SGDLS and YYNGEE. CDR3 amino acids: CASGVGSGSTDTQYF. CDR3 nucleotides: TGTGCCAGCGGAGTGGGGAGCGGGAGCACAGATACGCAGTATTTT.

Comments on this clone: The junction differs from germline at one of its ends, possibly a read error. CDR3 sequence (DNA): TGTGCCAGCAGTCTAACAGGGGGCCCTTGGGACTTC. The encoded protein is CASSLTGGPWDF. The chain combines TRBV6-4 with TRBJ2-7; 9 bases map to TRBD1. This CDR3 is 12 amino acids long. The germline gives CDR1 MRHNA, CDR2 SNTAGT.

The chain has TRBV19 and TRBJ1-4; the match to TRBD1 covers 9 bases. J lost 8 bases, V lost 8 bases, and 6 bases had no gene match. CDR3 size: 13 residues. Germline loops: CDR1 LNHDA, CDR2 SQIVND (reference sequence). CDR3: CASRGTGMEKLFF. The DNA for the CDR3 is TGTGCCAGTCGTGGGACAGGGATGGAAAAACTGTTTTTT.

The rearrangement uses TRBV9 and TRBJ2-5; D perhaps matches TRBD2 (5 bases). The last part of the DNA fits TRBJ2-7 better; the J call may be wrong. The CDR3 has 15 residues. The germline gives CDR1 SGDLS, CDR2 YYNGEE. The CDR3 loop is CASSVRDQSHYEQYF. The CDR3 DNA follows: TGTGCCAGCAGCGTCCGGGATCAGTCCCATTACGAGCAGTACTTC.

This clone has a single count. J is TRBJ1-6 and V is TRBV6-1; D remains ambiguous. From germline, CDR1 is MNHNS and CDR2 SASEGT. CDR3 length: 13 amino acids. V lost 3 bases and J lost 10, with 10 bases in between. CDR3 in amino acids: CASSEVPGSPLHF. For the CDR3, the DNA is TGTGCCAGCAGTGAGGTGCCGGGGTCACCCCTCCACTTT.

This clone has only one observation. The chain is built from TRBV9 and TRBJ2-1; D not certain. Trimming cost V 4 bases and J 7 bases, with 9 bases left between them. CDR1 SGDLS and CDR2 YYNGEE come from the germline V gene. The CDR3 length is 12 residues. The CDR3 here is CASSLQYNEQFF. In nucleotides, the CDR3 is TGTGCCAGCAGCTTACAGTATAATGAGCAGTTCTTC.

CDR3: CASSLEAGKHEKLFF. In DNA, the CDR3 is TGTGCCAGCAGCCTAGAAGCGGGGAAACATGAAAAACTGTTTTTT. The V call is TRBV5-4, the J call TRBJ1-4; D unclear. Germline V gene sequence: CDR1 SGHNT, CDR2 YYREEE (reference sequence). The CDR3 has 15 residues. V lost 4 bases and J 6 bases, leaving 16 bases between the germline ends.

The CDR3 sequence: CASSNGWVDTQYF. CDR3 bases: TGTGCCAGCAGCAACGGGTGGGTAGATACGCAGTATTTT. The rearrangement joins TRBV7-8 to TRBJ2-3; no clear D. In germline, CDR1 is SGHVS, CDR2 FQNEAQ. CDR3 length equals 13 residues. Between the trimmed V and J ends, which lost 5 bases and 5 bases, there was a span of 11 bases. Supplemented by reference TRBV7-8 and TRBJ2-3, the full variable domain reads GAGVSQSPRYKVAKRGQDVALRCDPISGHVSLFWYQQALGQGPEFLTYFQNEAQLDKSGLPSDRFFAERPEGSVSTLKIQRTQQEDSAVYLCASSNGWVDTQYFGPGTRLTVL.

The CDR3 reads CASSLSLAGVRETQYF. CDR3 bases: TGTGCCAGCAGCTTGTCCCTAGCGGGGGTAAGGGAGACCCAGTACTTC. The rearrangement uses TRBV5-5 and TRBJ2-5; 10 nucleotides agree with TRBD2. The ends lost 1 base at V and 5 bases at J; junction bases unmatched: 8. This CDR3 has 16 amino acids. Germline values: CDR1 SGHKS, CDR2 YYEKEE (reference sequence).

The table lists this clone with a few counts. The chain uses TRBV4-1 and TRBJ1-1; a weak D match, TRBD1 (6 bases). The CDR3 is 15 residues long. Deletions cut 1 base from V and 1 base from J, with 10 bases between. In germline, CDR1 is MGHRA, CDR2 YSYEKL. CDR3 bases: TGCGCCAGCAGCCAAGTTGAGACAGGGAACACTGAAGCTTTCTTT. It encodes CASSQVETGNTEAFF.

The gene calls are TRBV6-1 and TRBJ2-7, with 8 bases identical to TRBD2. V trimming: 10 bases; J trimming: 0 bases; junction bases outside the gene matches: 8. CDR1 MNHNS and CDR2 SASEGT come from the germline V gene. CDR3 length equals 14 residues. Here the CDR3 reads CAIKLGGGSYEQYF. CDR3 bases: TGTGCCATTAAGCTCGGGGGGGGCTCCTACGAGCAGTACTTC.

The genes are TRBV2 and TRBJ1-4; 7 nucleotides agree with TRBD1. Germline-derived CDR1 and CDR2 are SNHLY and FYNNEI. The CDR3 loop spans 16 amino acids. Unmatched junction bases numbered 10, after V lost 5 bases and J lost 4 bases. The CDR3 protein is CASSRTYTGDNEKLFF. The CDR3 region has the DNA TGTGCCAGCAGTCGTACCTATACAGGGGATAATGAAAAACTGTTTTTT.